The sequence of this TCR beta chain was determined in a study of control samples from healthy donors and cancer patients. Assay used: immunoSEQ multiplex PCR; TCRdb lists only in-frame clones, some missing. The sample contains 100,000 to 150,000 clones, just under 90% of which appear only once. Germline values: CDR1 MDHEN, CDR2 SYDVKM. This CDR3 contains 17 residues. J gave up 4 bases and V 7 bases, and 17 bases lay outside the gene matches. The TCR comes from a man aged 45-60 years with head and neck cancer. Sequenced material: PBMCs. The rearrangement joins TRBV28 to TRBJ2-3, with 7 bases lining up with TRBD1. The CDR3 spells CASTPSPGSQGADTQYF. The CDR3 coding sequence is TGTGCCAGCACCCCTAGCCCAGGCTCGCAGGGGGCAGATACGCAGTATTTT. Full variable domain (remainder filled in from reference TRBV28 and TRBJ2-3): DVKVTQSSRYLVKRTGEKVFLECVQDMDHENMFWYRQDPGLGLRLIYFSYDVKMKEKGDIPEGYSVSREKKERFSLILESASTNQTSMYLCASTPSPGSQGADTQYFGPGTRLTVL.